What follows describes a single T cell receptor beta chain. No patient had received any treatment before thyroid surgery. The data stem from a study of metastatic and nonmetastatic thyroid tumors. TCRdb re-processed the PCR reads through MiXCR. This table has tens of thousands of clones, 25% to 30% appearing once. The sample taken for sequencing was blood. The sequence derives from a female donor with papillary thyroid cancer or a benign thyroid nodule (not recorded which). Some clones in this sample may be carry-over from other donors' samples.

The CDR3 loop is CASSVEVSSGNTIYF. CDR3 DNA sequence: TGTGCCAGCAGCGTAGAGGTCAGCTCTGGAAACACCATATATTTT. The chain joins TRBV9 to TRBJ1-3; D gene unclear. The CDR3 runs 15 residues. V gave up 0 bases and J gave up 0 bases, with 7 bases separating them. Germline V gene sequence: CDR1 SGDLS, CDR2 YYNGEE.